The next 13 T cell receptor beta chains were all read from a single sample in a study of blood T cells in healthy people across ages (dated by TCRdb to about 2015). The library relied on 5' RACE. The sample was run on an Illumina HiSeq 2500. The second PCR ran for about 6 to 11 cycles and used a J-beta primer mix along with a sample-barcoded 5' primer. TCRdb trimmed the raw reads at Q25, called clones with MiXCR and kept productive beta chains. A single entry per CDR3 protein holds the most common genes and DNA from its merged rows. For this sample the table gives more than 500,000 distinct CDR3 sequences, of which roughly a quarter were detected only once. The ten largest clones capture over 3.5% of the sample. The same specimen was also included in a second study, on T cells of mothers and their children.

Sequencing was performed on blood. All receptors derive from a boy between 2 and 10 years old in good health.

V is TRBV10-2 and J is TRBJ1-1; 8 bases are shared with TRBD1. Germline values: CDR1 WSHSY, CDR2 SAAADI. The CDR3 runs 12 residues. The ends lost 7 bases at V and 2 bases at J; junction bases unmatched: 0. CDR3 nucleotide sequence: TGCGCCAGCACAGGGGGCAACACTGAAGCTTTCTTT. Translating gives CASTGGNTEAFF.

This clonotype was picked up a small number of times. The chain employs TRBV7-7 and TRBJ1-4; possible D gene TRBD1, 5 bases. TRBJ2-2 explains the end of the DNA better; the J call may be wrong. The CDR3 contains 14 residues. The V gene's germline CDR1 is SSHAT and CDR2 FNYEAQ (reference sequence). CDR3 region: CASSEGALLGELFF. In DNA form, the CDR3 reads TGTGCCAGCAGCGAAGGGGCCCTGTTAGGGGAGCTGTTTTTT.

The rearrangement links TRBV20-1 to TRBJ2-5; D perhaps matches TRBD2 (7 bases). This CDR3 spans 16 amino acids. Deletions cut 0 bases from V and 0 bases from J, with 14 bases between. Germline V gene lookup returns CDR1 DFQATT and CDR2 SNEGSKA (reference sequence). The CDR3 DNA reads TGCAGTGCTAGAGATCAGGAGGGGGGGTACCAAGAGACCCAGTACTTC. Translation: CSARDQEGGYQETQYF.

The chain combines TRBV4-3 with TRBJ1-1; tentative D call: TRBD1 (6 bases). The V gene lost 1 base and the J gene lost 1 base, with 10 bases spanning the gap. The germline gives CDR1 LGHNA, CDR2 YSLEER. The CDR3 consists of 15 residues. As DNA, the CDR3 is TGCGCCAGCAGCCAAGTCCCGGACAGGAACACTGAAGCTTTCTTT. As protein: CASSQVPDRNTEAFF.

The sample holds a few counts of this clonotype. The V gene is TRBV9, the J gene TRBJ2-5; 8 bases map to TRBD1. The J call may be in error: the DNA end matches TRBJ2-1 better. The germline gives CDR1 SGDLS, CDR2 YYNGEE. The CDR3 contains 14 residues. In DNA, the CDR3 is TGTGCCAGCAGCTCCCGGACAGGGCGGAATGAGCAGTTCTTC. It yields the protein CASSSRTGRNEQFF.

The genes are TRBV20-1 and TRBJ2-3; D is possibly TRBD1 (6 bases). There are 14 residues in the CDR3. Germline CDR1 DFQATT, CDR2 SNEGSKA (reference sequence). V lost 6 bases and J lost 0, with 13 bases in between. The CDR3 DNA reads TGCAGTGCGCGGACAGCCACTAGCACAGATACGCAGTATTTT. This sequence encodes CSARTATSTDTQYF.

This clonotype was picked up many times. The chain joins TRBV14 to TRBJ2-7; D is undetermined. CDR1 SGHDN and CDR2 FVKESK come from the germline V gene. This CDR3 contains 11 residues. Trimming took 3 bases from V and 1 from J, leaving 1 base between them. This CDR3 reads CASSHSYEQYF. DNA of the CDR3: TGTGCCAGCAGCCATTCCTACGAGCAGTACTTC.

This clonotype was counted only a few times. The chain carries TRBV3-1 and TRBJ2-2; either TRBD1 or TRBD2 may supply D (5 bases each). With 4 bases removed from V and 4 bases from J, the gap between germline ends came to 10 bases. The CDR3 is made up of 14 amino acids. The germline V gene encodes CDR1 LGHDT and CDR2 YNNKEL (reference sequence). This CDR3 reads CASSRDGTTGELFF. CDR3 nucleotide sequence: TGTGCCAGCAGCCGGGACGGAACCACCGGGGAGCTGTTTTTT.

This clonotype turned up a few times. CDR3 sequence: CASSLAISSHPYEQYF. The CDR3 DNA is TGTGCCAGCAGTTTAGCCATTAGCAGTCACCCCTACGAGCAGTACTTC. The chain combines TRBV12-3 or TRBV12-4 with TRBJ2-7; unclear D gene. This CDR3 has 16 residues. Trimming left V 0 bases short and J 2 bases short, with 14 bases between.

This clonotype appeared a few times. This rearrangement joins TRBV25-1 to TRBJ1-4, with a weak D call TRBD1 (5 bases). Germline CDR1 is MGHDK and CDR2 is SYGVNS. V lost 2 bases and J lost 5, with 12 bases in between. The CDR3 runs to 15 residues. This CDR3 reads CASSETSGGNEKLFF. The DNA for the CDR3 is TGTGCCAGCAGTGAAACCTCGGGGGGGAATGAAAAACTGTTTTTT.

This chain uses TRBV5-1 with TRBJ2-5; D is ambiguous. Germline CDR1 and CDR2: SGHRS and YFSETQ. V was trimmed by 3 bases and J by 0 bases, leaving 21 bases between them. CDR3 size: 18 residues. DNA for the CDR3: TGCGCCAGCAGCTACATCCCCTTGGGCCGGGCGTACCAAGAGACCCAGTACTTC. This gives the protein CASSYIPLGRAYQETQYF.

This clonotype was seen repeatedly, ten times or more. A read error may produce the germline difference seen at one junction end. The gene calls are TRBV5-1 and TRBJ2-1, with 7 bases that match TRBD2. CDR1 and CDR2 (germline): SGHRS, YFSETQ. The CDR3 covers 15 residues. CDR3 nucleotide sequence: TGTGCCAGCAGTTTAGGCGGGAGCTCCTACAATGAGCAGTTCTTC. Translated: CASSLGGSSYNEQFF. Full variable domain (rest looked up from reference TRBV5-1 and TRBJ2-1): KAGVTQTPRYLIKTRGQQVTLSCSPISGHRSVSWYQQTPGQGLQFLFEYFSETQRNKGNFPGRFSGRQFSNSRSEMNVSTLELGDSALYLCASSLGGSSYNEQFFGPGTRLTVL.

The rearrangement joins TRBV13 to TRBJ2-5, with a possible D match to TRBD2 (6 bases). V gave up 5 bases and J gave up 7 bases, with 11 bases separating them. Germline V CDR1 and CDR2: PRHDT, FYEKMQ (reference sequence). The CDR3 length is 12 residues. The CDR3 region is CASSLYGGTQYF. As DNA, the CDR3 is TGTGCCAGCAGCCTATACGGGGGGACCCAGTACTTC. The full variable domain, in which reference TRBV13 and TRBJ2-5 provide the parts outside the CDR3, is AAGVIQSPRHLIKEKRETATLKCYPIPRHDTVYWYQQGPGQDPQFLISFYEKMQSDKGSIPDRFSAQQFSDYHSELNMSSLELGDSALYFCASSLYGGTQYFGPGTRLLVL.